Given below is one T cell receptor beta chain in context. This clone was observed a single time. Its recognized antigen is unknown. Per-base quality was not reported, and no clone a single base away is much larger than it. The CDR1 and CDR2 encoded by the germline V gene are SGHDT and YYEEEE. CDR3 length: 14 amino acids, cysteine to phenylalanine. The retained sequence is limited to the CDR3, 42 bases, with the frame set at the first base. At the junction V is shortened by 6 bases and J by 9 bases; bases outside the gene matches: 12. These data belong to a study of cytomegalovirus exposure and HLA in healthy donors (dated by TCRdb to 2016 to 2017). The study in broad terms: An earlier analysis of roughly 500 of the donors reported about 300 Gb of sequence data and around 110 million unique TCR beta sequences obtained from about 179 million T cells. About 280 gigabases of sequencing data and approximately 85 million unique TCR sequences were included in an early release covering roughly 600 HLA-typed donors. Among the roughly 380 genotyped donors, 81% belonged to the genetic ancestry cluster associated with self-reported Caucasian donors. The aim of the study was to test whether cataloging public T cell receptors could identify signatures of past pathogen exposure. The study used immunosequencing to profile the T cell repertoires of approximately 650 subjects and linked those repertoires to cytomegalovirus serostatus. Besides the first cohort of roughly 660 subjects, a separate validation cohort made up of 95 to 150 different subjects was used. High-throughput TCR immunosequencing, statistical association of individual TCRs with disease status, and machine learning were combined to predict cytomegalovirus infection status. In a later analysis, previously published TCR beta repertoires from hundreds of donors were re-analyzed and high-resolution HLA genotyping was added so that TCR occurrence patterns could be studied. Rather than drawing on any new phenotypic data, the later analysis identified candidate immune exposures from TCR beta sequences and the way those sequences occurred across donors. An earlier analysis of approximately 630 of the donors applied high-throughput TCR beta sequencing to assess whether each TCR beta V gene segment acted as functional or pseudogenic. Donor age, sex, ethnicity and CMV serostatus were compiled alongside the repertoire data. In a later genetic analysis, genome-wide SNP genotypes for about 55% of the roughly 670 donors were used, and that subset was treated as a discovery cohort. Every discovery cohort repertoire had been produced on one sequencing platform. HLA typing included class I and class II loci at four-digit resolution. Typing coverage differed by locus: A, B, C, DRB1 and DQB1 were typed in about 620-640 donors, DQA1 in about 500, DPA1 in some 610, and DPB1 in roughly 450. Four to six DR-DQ haplotypes were handled as single units for association and clustering, since linkage in the cohort was strong. On average, 235,054 unique TCR beta nucleotide sequences were sequenced per donor among 398 genotyped donors of the cohort, with roughly 20% of those sequences being non-productive.

The cohort consisted of approximately 690 healthy bone marrow donors. At the time of sampling, every cohort member was nominally healthy, though immune exposures that went unrecorded were likely present. The donor was CMV seronegative and was included in the group of a few hundred seronegative cohort members. A peripheral blood sample was collected from each donor, and TCR beta sequencing was performed on peripheral blood mononuclear cells. Genomic DNA extraction from the blood cell samples was performed with the Qiagen DNeasy Blood Extraction Kit. Beyond this particular receptor, the publication reports: Correlated functional status among segregating V segments might reflect linkage disequilibrium, but an unknown experimental factor could not be ruled out. According to a later genetic analysis, donors in an Asian-associated ancestry cluster had fewer N-insertions in productive TCRs than the approximately 650-donor mean. Because HLA typing was missing for some donors at each locus, association tests included only the typed subset. A later analysis found that HLA-associated TCR beta chains were more clonally expanded and had lower generation probabilities than equally common non-associated chains. A group of highly shared sequence variants was considered likely to be a technical artifact of the sequencing pipeline. When HLA alleles, especially DR and DQ, strongly co-occurred, attributing TCR associations to individual alleles was difficult. In a later genetic analysis, a missense DCLRE1C variant was associated with V-gene and J-gene trimming of TCR beta chains, and the association was replicated in an independent cohort. A further reported finding was that TCR beta sequences accurately predicted the HLA-A and HLA-B alleles for most subjects in the first cohort. For the cohort, immune exposure information was limited to CMV serostatus. A later analysis associated 15,000 to 20,000 TCR beta sequences with specific HLA alleles at a false discovery rate of 0.05. In an earlier analysis of some 540 of the donors, most TCR beta V segments appeared in productive rearrangements about 87% or about 30% of the time, broadly matching IMGT annotations. The authors suggested that the approach could potentially be extended to other disease states and immunological phenotypes. This cohort had only TCR beta chains sequenced, and the lack of alpha or paired-chain data limited which features could be detected. According to a later analysis, TCR association rates differed among HLA loci, with DRB1 alleles showing the most associated TCRs and HLA-C alleles showing the fewest. Several of the top co-occurrence clusters appeared to be linked to parvovirus B19, influenza, CMV and Epstein-Barr virus, according to a later analysis. A total of 150 to 200 TCR beta chains were listed by the study as associated with cytomegalovirus. A few of the identified cytomegalovirus-associated TCR beta chains were confirmed in vitro to be specific for cytomegalovirus antigens. The earlier analysis of approximately 540 of the donors excluded over 15 rarely observed V segments, including chromosome 9 orphons, because counts were too low. The presence/absence analyses assumed that sequencing depth was roughly uniform across donors, and that assumption may not be true. Most TCR sequences were observed very rarely across donors, whereas some public TCRs were present in many individuals. Some IMGT-functional V segments, including TRBV6-2 and TRBV6-3, could not be told apart with the 87-base-pair reads, so those segments were excluded. In a later analysis, most CMV-associated TCR beta chains were found to appear HLA-restricted, with HLA associations seemingly driven largely by CMV exposure. Cytomegalovirus status was reported to be diagnosed by the classifier with high specificity and sensitivity in both the original and validation cohorts.

The method was the immunoSEQ multiplex PCR assay. For the multiplex PCR, a mixture combining 60 forward primers for TCR Vbeta segments and 13 reverse primers for TCR Jbeta segments was used. The CDR3 region of rearranged TCR beta genes was amplified from genomic DNA by a multiplex PCR assay. On the Illumina HiSeq System, the amplified TCR beta libraries were sequenced as 87-base-pair reads. As for the authors' bioinformatics: Across the 670 or so repertoires, a later analysis counted roughly 77 million unique TCR beta chains, 9 million to 14 million of which were shared by at least two donors. Raw reads were error-corrected and collapsed into unique sequences with a nearest-neighbor algorithm that merged closely related sequences to remove PCR and sequencing errors. Alignment of CDR3 sequences to IMGT reference sequences was used to assign V, D and J gene segments. For a sequence to be retained, a match of at least six nucleotides was required to both a V gene segment and a J gene segment. Rearrangements were classified as productive when the CDR3 lacked stop codons and remained in frame with V and J, and all other rearrangements were classified as non-productive. CDR3 was defined according to IMGT convention as the region running from the second conserved V-encoded cysteine to the conserved J-encoded phenylalanine. Sequences without an unambiguous match to a single V gene segment were excluded from the earlier analysis of 500 to 700 of the donors. In an earlier analysis of approximately 560 of the donors, a V segment was called functional when productive rearrangements were above 56.7%, and segregating when the standard deviation between donors exceeded 5%. A statistical classification framework was built for diagnosing cytomegalovirus status from the catalog of TCR beta chain sequences. In a later analysis, V and J genes were assigned by comparing TCR nucleotide sequences against IMGT/GENE-DB human TR gene sequences. The TCRdist pipeline was used in a later analysis to assign CDR3 sequences and most-parsimonious VDJ recombination scenarios. In a later analysis, each TCR beta chain was defined by its CDR3 amino acid sequence together with its V-gene family, and reads without a unique V-gene family were excluded. In a later analysis, 550 to 650 highly shared, low-generation-probability nucleotide sequences were removed to address suspected cross-contamination and a sequencing artifact. In a later analysis, a clonal expansion index was calculated for each public chain from normalized within-repertoire ranks of inferred template counts. In a later analysis, generation probabilities were computed with a VDJ recombination model fitted to out-of-frame rearrangements, and the resulting probabilities were checked against IGoR. A later analysis scored TCR-TCR, TCR-HLA and TCR-CMV co-occurrence with hypergeometric tests, applying a repertoire-size bias correction to TCR pairs. In a later analysis, false discovery rates were estimated by permuting HLA or CMV assignments 20 times. A later analysis grouped co-occurring TCRs with DBSCAN, adding TCRdist sequence similarity when clustering within HLA-allele-positive subsets. Repertoires with fewer than 30,000 or more than 120,000 public chains, plus five repertoires with anomalous nucleotide sharing, were excluded from co-occurrence clustering. Entries here come from immuneACCESS through TCRdb and include only in-frame sequences with V and J called. Some clones fail to appear in such tables; in the studies checked, an unresolved V gene covers under half of the shortfall, and the cause of the remainder is unknown. Clone size and the V and J calls come from that table; the DNA yielded D and trimming. This sample lists around 88,000 clones; roughly 70% were detected once. Together, the top ten hold 1.8% of the sample.

The sequence came from a male donor in good health and CMV-seronegative. The chain couples TRBV5-6 to TRBJ2-4, with TRBD1 identical over 7 junction bases. The sequencing input was PBMCs. The sequence in DNA is TGTGCCAGCACTTCGGGGACAGCAGTGGGCATTCAGTACTTC. The encoded protein is CASTSGTAVGIQYF.